The T cell receptor beta chain described here comes from a study of shared clonotypes between healthy human individuals. Findings and caveats of the study: Larger richness was generally estimated for naive than memory subsets. Sampling involved blood alone; tissue repertoires likely differ.

J lost 4 bases, V lost 5 bases, and 10 bases had no gene match. From germline, CDR1 is SGHNT and CDR2 YYREEE (reference sequence). CDR3 length: 16 amino acids. Into CD45RA+ naive and CD45RA-negative memory subsets, the CD4+ cells were split. A note on this clone: As yet, its antigen is unknown.

The input for sorted-subset replicate PCRs was approximately 210 ng DNA, tens of thousands of T cell genomes. Sequencing was performed with immunoSEQ multiplex PCR; in TCRdb, only in-frame clones are kept and a portion is missing. Here the sample spans a few hundred thousand clones, 97% being singletons. This sequence was found in a woman in her twenties or thirties in good health. The sample comprised naive CD4+ T cells sorted from blood. As to subset: CD45RA+ positively selected. The rearrangement links TRBV5-4 to TRBJ2-1, with 9 bases aligning to TRBD1. The CDR3 loop is CASSTVKQGAYNEQFF. CDR3 sequence (DNA): TGTGCCAGCAGTACCGTCAAACAGGGGGCGTACAATGAGCAGTTCTTC.